The clone carrying this TCR beta chain occurred a few times. Its antigen is not known. Since all of the isolated RNA was reverse transcribed, expressed TCRB transcripts were what got sequenced. Sequencing of naive, central memory and regulatory T cell samples gave an average of around 3.5 million reads. Assay: immunoSEQ multiplex PCR; the TCRdb copy retains only in-frame clones and omits some. The profile shows 600,000 to 700,000 clones, around 12% of them singletons. This sample was included in a study of beta chain features in type 1 diabetes. Study-level points and caveats: Shortening of TCRB CDR3s, moderate but significant, appeared in all four CD4+ subsets of Type 1 diabetes patients. The cDNA sequencing approach could over-represent high-TCR-expressing cells.

The length of the CDR3 is 16 residues. CDR1 is MNHNS, CDR2 SASEGT, per germline. J lost 3 bases, V lost 1 base, and 5 bases had no gene match. The sample consisted of naive CD4+ T cells from blood. The sequence came from a man aged 25 to 45 with type 1 diabetes. This chain connects TRBV6-1 to TRBJ1-4; 7 bases map to TRBD1. The CDR3 DNA sequence: TGTGCCAGCAGTGAAGGATTTCAGGGGGCTAATGAAAAACTGTTTTTT. Protein product: CASSEGFQGANEKLFF.